This T cell receptor beta chain was captured in a study of low-dose radiotherapy and immunotherapy resistance in tumors. Study-level information: Intravenous administration to patients comprised nivolumab at 240 mg every two weeks and ipilimumab at 1 mg/kg every six weeks. Intravenous cyclophosphamide 200 mg/m2 was given every two weeks, one day before radiation and immunotherapy.

The CDR3 consists of 12 residues. Trimming pared 6 bases from V and 2 bases from J, leaving 5 bases between. The germline V gene has CDR1 MNHEY and CDR2 SVGEGT. Alpha- and beta-chain coverage of first-strand cDNA came from TRAV- and TRBV-specific primers. The TCRs were subjected to amplification over approximately 20 PCR cycles employing a constant-region primer in conjunction with a V-primer adapter. MiXCR was run by TCRdb on the reads, yielding one entry per CDR3 protein. The sample holds around 99,000 distinct CDR3 sequences, more than 8.5% seen once. Described time point: before trial treatment. Advanced solid tumors lacking tumor-infiltrating lymphocytes were present in eligible patients. This clonotype appeared many times.

This TCR derives from a male donor with prostate cancer. Sequenced material: PBMCs, taken before treatment. The J gene is TRBJ1-5, the V gene TRBV6-2 or TRBV6-3; D gene unclear. CDR3 DNA: TGTGCCAGCAGGCCAGGCAATCAGCCCCAGCATTTT. This sequence encodes CASRPGNQPQHF.